This TCR beta chain was sequenced in a study of CD8 T cells in Susac syndrome. This clonotype was detected only a few times. From blood CD8+ and CD4+ T cells, TCR beta sequences were generated. It was negative isolation that provided the CD8+ and CD4+ T cells, whereas TEMRA cells were enriched by FACS. The germline V gene encodes CDR1 SGHRS and CDR2 YFSETQ. This CDR3 has 16 residues. The V segment lost 3 bases and the J segment 2 bases; nucleotides outside the gene matches: 5. An input of about 0.5 to 1 ug of RNA was subjected to reverse transcription using random hexamers. The method of amplification for TCR beta CDR3 was immunoSEQ multiplex PCR, covering 54 Vbeta and 13 Jbeta. In TCRdb, the immunoSEQ multiplex PCR reads were re-called with MiXCR into one record per CDR3 protein. The sample shows 100,000 to 150,000 distinct CDR3 sequences, approximately 93% of them seen only once.

Sequencing was performed on CD8+ T cells from PBMCs. The sequence came from a human donor with multiple sclerosis. The rearrangement uses TRBV5-1 and TRBJ2-6; 7 bases match TRBD2. CDR3: CASSSSGGPGANVLTF. CDR3 bases: TGCGCCAGCAGCTCTTCGGGGGGTCCTGGGGCCAACGTCCTGACTTTC.